This passage covers 18 T cell receptor beta chains from one sample sequenced in a study of shared clonotypes between healthy human individuals. Clones were sequenced by immunoSEQ multiplex PCR, and TCRdb holds only the in-frame ones, with some missing. The table has around 700,000 clones, about two thirds seen once. The sequenced sample was memory CD4+ T cells sorted from blood. Indicated subset: CD45RA-negative fraction. These receptors all come from a woman aged 25 to 45 in good health.

V gene TRBV5-1 combines with J gene TRBJ1-1; TRBD1 agrees at 8 bases. Germline CDR1 is SGHRS and CDR2 is YFSETQ. This CDR3 comprises 15 residues. V dropped 4 bases and J dropped 4; count of bases not matched to a gene: 9. The CDR3 DNA reads TGCGCCAGCAGCCCCGGACAGGGTAGGACCACTGAAGCTTTCTTT. It specifies CASSPGQGRTTEAFF.

The J gene is TRBJ1-3, the V gene TRBV28; 7 bases are a match to TRBD1. CDR3 length: 15 amino acids. The V gene end was trimmed by 6 bases and the J gene end by 3 bases; junction bases not matched to a gene: 8. Germline V gene data show CDR1 as MDHEN and CDR2 as SYDVKM. The CDR3 DNA is TGTGCCAGCAGCCCACAGGGGTCCGGTGGAAACACCATATATTTT. Amino acid sequence: CASSPQGSGGNTIYF.

CDR3 bases: TGTGCCAGCAGCCCCGGGATCCTCAGATCAGCTTTCTTT. Protein sequence: CASSPGILRSAFF. The chain uses TRBV7-9 and TRBJ1-1, with D hard to call. This CDR3 spans 13 amino acids. Trimming cost V 5 bases and J 10 bases, with 17 bases left between them. CDR1 and CDR2 (germline): SEHNR, FQNEAQ (reference sequence).

The V gene is TRBV19, the J gene TRBJ1-5, with D hard to call. The CDR3 has 14 residues. The V end lost 3 bases, the J end lost 3 bases, and 9 bases lay between the germline ends. Germline V lookup: CDR1 LNHDA, CDR2 SQIVND (reference sequence). The CDR3 here is CASSMTQVNQPQHF. The CDR3 DNA sequence: TGTGCCAGTAGTATGACCCAGGTCAATCAGCCCCAGCATTTT.

The rearrangement uses TRBV18 and TRBJ2-5, with D unresolved. Deletions cut 0 bases from V and 4 bases from J, with 6 bases between. The germline V gene encodes CDR1 KGHSH and CDR2 LQKENI. The CDR3 is made up of 13 amino acids. The chain's CDR3 is CASSPPLAETQYF. DNA of the CDR3: TGTGCCAGCTCACCACCCCTCGCAGAGACCCAGTACTTC.

This chain links TRBV30 with TRBJ1-5; D perhaps matches TRBD1 (5 bases). CDR1 and CDR2 (germline): GTSNPN, SVGIG (reference sequence). V was pared by 3 bases and J by 5 bases, with 20 bases between. The CDR3 has 16 residues. The CDR3 loop is CAWREKGRKADQPQHF. The CDR3 nucleotides read TGTGCCTGGAGGGAGAAGGGGAGAAAGGCAGATCAGCCCCAGCATTTT.

The CDR3 is CASSPVPGQGAMVYGYTF. CDR3 DNA: TGTGCCAGCAGCCCCGTCCCGGGACAGGGGGCGATGGTCTATGGCTACACCTTC. The chain uses TRBV7-2 and TRBJ1-2, with TRBD1 matching 12 bases. J was trimmed by 4 bases and V by 5 bases; bases with no gene match: 14. This CDR3 spans 18 amino acids. Germline CDR1 reads SGHTA; CDR2 reads FQGNSA.

This clone appeared once. V and J are TRBV5-1 and TRBJ2-7; 9 nucleotides match TRBD2. From germline, CDR1 is SGHRS and CDR2 YFSETQ. The V gene end was trimmed by 3 bases and the J gene end by 5 bases; junction bases not matched to a gene: 3. This CDR3 contains 13 residues. In DNA form, the CDR3 reads TGCGCCAGCAGCTCAGCGGGAGGCAACGAGCAGTACTTC. Translation: CASSSAGGNEQYF.

The CDR3 loop reads CASSLGGERSYEQYF. For the CDR3, the DNA is TGTGCCAGCAGCTTAGGGGGGGAACGTTCCTACGAGCAGTACTTC. The rearrangement links TRBV7-2 to TRBJ2-7; D may be TRBD2 (6 bases). The CDR3 length is 15 residues. Trimming left V 1 base short and J 1 base short, with 11 bases between. The V gene's germline CDR1 is SGHTA and CDR2 FQGNSA. The variable domain in full, completed from reference TRBV7-2 and TRBJ2-7, reads GAGVSQSPSNKVTEKGKDVELRCDPISGHTALYWYRQSLGQGLEFLIYFQGNSAPDKSGLPSDRFSAERTGGSVSTLTIQRTQQEDSAVYLCASSLGGERSYEQYFGPGTRLTVT.

This clone has more than one count but fewer than ten. One end of the junction is discordant with germline, which a read error may explain. V and J are TRBV2 and TRBJ1-2; a possible D gene is TRBD1 (5 bases). Germline V CDR1 and CDR2: SNHLY, FYNNEI. The CDR3 has 12 amino acids. The CDR3 DNA sequence: TGTGCCAGCAGCCGGGACTATCGGTTGGTCCCCTTC. It codes for CASSRDYRLVPF.

The V call is TRBV10-1, the J call TRBJ2-1; TRBD2 agrees at 9 bases. The CDR3 loop spans 17 amino acids. J gave up 7 bases and V 2 bases, and 12 bases lay outside the gene matches. The germline V gene has CDR1 WNHNN and CDR2 SYGVQD (reference sequence). The CDR3 is CASSEPFLAGHANEQFF. CDR3 coding DNA: TGCGCCAGCAGTGAGCCGTTCCTAGCGGGACACGCTAATGAGCAGTTCTTC.

The gene calls are TRBV5-1 and TRBJ2-4; the match to TRBD2 covers 14 bases. CDR1 SGHRS and CDR2 YFSETQ come from the germline V gene. V trimming: 3 bases; J trimming: 3 bases; junction bases outside the gene matches: 5. The CDR3 extends over 17 amino acids. Written as DNA, the CDR3 is TGCGCCAGCAGCTCGGGACTAGCGGGAGCGGACAAAAACATTCAGTACTTC. Translation gives CASSSGLAGADKNIQYF.

This clone appeared once. The rearrangement uses TRBV5-1 and TRBJ2-2; perhaps TRBD1 as D (5 bases). V gave up 1 base and J gave up 5 bases, with 12 bases separating them. Germline V gives CDR1 SGHRS, CDR2 YFSETQ. The CDR3 is made up of 15 amino acids. Written as DNA, the CDR3 is TGCGCCAGCAGCTTGCCGACAGACAGTACCGGGGAGCTGTTTTTT. This codes for CASSLPTDSTGELFF.

V usage is TRBV9 and J usage is TRBJ2-1, with no clear D. CDR3 size: 13 residues. Germline values: CDR1 SGDLS, CDR2 YYNGEE. Trimming pared 1 base from V and 5 bases from J, leaving 7 bases between. CDR3 residues: CASSVLVDNEQFF. In nucleotides, the CDR3 is TGTGCCAGCAGCGTACTGGTAGACAATGAGCAGTTCTTC. The complete variable domain, with remaining parts taken from reference TRBV9 and TRBJ2-1, reads DSGVTQTPKHLITATGQRVTLRCSPRSGDLSVYWYQQSLDQGLQFLIQYYNGEERAKGNILERFSAQQFPDLHSELNLSSLELGDSALYFCASSVLVDNEQFFGPGTRLTVL.

This chain uses TRBV19 with TRBJ2-3; 10 nucleotides agree with TRBD2. The germline V gene has CDR1 LNHDA and CDR2 SQIVND (reference sequence). The J segment lost 3 bases and the V segment lost 5 bases, leaving 5 bases of the junction unmatched. The CDR3 totals 15 residues. CDR3 in amino acids: CASSGSSGSTDTQYF. In DNA, the CDR3 is TGTGCCAGTAGTGGCTCTAGCGGGAGTACAGATACGCAGTATTTT.

The chain couples TRBV5-3 to TRBJ2-3, with D tentatively TRBD1 or TRBD2 (5 bases each). TRBV5-3 is annotated as an ORF whose role is uncertain. This CDR3 has 17 amino acids. Trimming took off 4 bases at V and 4 bases at J, with 22 bases between the two ends. This chain's CDR3 is CARSGGPGTPRPDTQYF. The CDR3 bases are TGTGCCAGAAGCGGGGGACCCGGGACCCCACGTCCAGATACGCAGTATTTT.

This clone appeared many times. The V call is TRBV6-6, the J call TRBJ1-2; 9 bases are shared with TRBD1. The CDR3 consists of 14 residues. Germline V gene data show CDR1 as MNHNY and CDR2 as SVGAGI (reference sequence). J was trimmed by 5 bases and V by 2 bases; bases with no gene match: 3. CDR3 sequence (DNA): TGTGCCAGCAGTTACCAGGGACAGGGTTATGGCTACACCTTC. Protein sequence: CASSYQGQGYGYTF.

This chain connects TRBV28 to TRBJ1-1, with 7 bases lining up with TRBD1. This CDR3 has 14 residues. CDR1 MDHEN and CDR2 SYDVKM come from the germline V gene. V was pared by 6 bases and J by 11 bases, with 15 bases of the junction left unmatched. The CDR3 DNA sequence: TGTGCCAGCAGCTCAGGGGGGGGACTTCAATTGGCTTTCTTT. Its protein product is CASSSGGGLQLAFF.